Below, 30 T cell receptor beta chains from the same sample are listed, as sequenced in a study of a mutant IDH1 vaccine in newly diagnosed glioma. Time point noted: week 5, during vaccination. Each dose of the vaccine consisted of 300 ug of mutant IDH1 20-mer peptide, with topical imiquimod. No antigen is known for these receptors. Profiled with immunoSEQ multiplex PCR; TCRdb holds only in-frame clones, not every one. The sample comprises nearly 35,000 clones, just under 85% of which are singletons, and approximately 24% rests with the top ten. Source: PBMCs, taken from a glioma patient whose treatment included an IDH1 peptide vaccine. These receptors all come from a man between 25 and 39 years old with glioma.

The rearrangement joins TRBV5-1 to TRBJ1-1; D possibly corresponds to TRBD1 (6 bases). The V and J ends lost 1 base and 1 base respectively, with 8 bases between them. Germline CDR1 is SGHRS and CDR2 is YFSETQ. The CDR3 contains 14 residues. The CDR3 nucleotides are TGCGCCAGCAGCTTGCAGGGGAGGAACACTGAAGCTTTCTTT. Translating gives CASSLQGRNTEAFF. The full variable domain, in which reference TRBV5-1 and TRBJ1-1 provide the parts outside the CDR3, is KAGVTQTPRYLIKTRGQQVTLSCSPISGHRSVSWYQQTPGQGLQFLFEYFSETQRNKGNFPGRFSGRQFSNSRSEMNVSTLELGDSALYLCASSLQGRNTEAFFGQGTRLTVV.

CDR3 amino acids: CASRKHQPQHF. DNA for the CDR3: TGTGCCAGCAGGAAACACCAGCCCCAGCATTTT. The chain recombines TRBV21-1 with TRBJ1-5. TRBV21-1 is termed a pseudogene. This CDR3 contains 11 residues.

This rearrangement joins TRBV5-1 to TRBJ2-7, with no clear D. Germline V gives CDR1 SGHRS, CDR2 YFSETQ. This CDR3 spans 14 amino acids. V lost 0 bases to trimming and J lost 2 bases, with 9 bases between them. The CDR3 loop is CASSLEYGPYEQYF. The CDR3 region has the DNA TGCGCCAGCAGCTTGGAATACGGACCCTACGAGCAGTACTTC.

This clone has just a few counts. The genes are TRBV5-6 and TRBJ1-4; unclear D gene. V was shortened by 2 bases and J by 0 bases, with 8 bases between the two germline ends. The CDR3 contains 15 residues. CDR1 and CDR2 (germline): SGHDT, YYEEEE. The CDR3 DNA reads TGTGCCAGCAGCTTAGTTGGGGCAACTAATGAAAAACTGTTTTTT. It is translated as CASSLVGATNEKLFF.

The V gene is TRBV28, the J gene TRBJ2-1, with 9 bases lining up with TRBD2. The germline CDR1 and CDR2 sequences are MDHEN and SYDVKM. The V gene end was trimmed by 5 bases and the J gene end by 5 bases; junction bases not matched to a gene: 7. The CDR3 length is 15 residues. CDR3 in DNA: TGTGCCAGCAGTCTGGTAGCGGGGGAGCACAATGAGCAGTTCTTC. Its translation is CASSLVAGEHNEQFF.

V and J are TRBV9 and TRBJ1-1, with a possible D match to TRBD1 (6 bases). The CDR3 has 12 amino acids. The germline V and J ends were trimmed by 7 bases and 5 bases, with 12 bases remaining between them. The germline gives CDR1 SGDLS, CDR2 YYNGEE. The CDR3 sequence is CASGTPATEAFF. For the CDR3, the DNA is TGTGCCAGCGGGACACCCGCTACTGAAGCTTTCTTT.

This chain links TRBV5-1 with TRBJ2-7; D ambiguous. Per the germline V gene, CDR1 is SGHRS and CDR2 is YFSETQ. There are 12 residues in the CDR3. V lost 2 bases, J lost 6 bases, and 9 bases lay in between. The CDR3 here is CASSFPMGEQYF. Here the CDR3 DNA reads TGCGCCAGCAGCTTCCCGATGGGCGAGCAGTACTTC.

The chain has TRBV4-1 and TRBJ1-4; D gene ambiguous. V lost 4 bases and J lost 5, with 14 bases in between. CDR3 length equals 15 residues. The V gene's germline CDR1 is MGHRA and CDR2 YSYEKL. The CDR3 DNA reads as TGCGCCAGCAGCCCCCGGACGGAATGGAATGAAAAACTGTTTTTT. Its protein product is CASSPRTEWNEKLFF.

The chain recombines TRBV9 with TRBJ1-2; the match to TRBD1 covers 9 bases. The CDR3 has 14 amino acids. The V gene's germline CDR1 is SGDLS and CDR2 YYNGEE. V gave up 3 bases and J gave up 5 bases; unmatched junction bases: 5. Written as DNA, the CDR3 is TGTGCCAGCAGCGACAGGGGGCGATCATATGGCTACACCTTC. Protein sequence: CASSDRGRSYGYTF.

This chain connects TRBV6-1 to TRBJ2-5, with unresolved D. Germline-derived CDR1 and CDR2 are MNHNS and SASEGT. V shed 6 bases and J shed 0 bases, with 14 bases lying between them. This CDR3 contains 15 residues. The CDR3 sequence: CASSPWVHDQETQYF. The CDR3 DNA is TGTGCCAGCAGCCCTTGGGTGCACGACCAAGAGACCCAGTACTTC.

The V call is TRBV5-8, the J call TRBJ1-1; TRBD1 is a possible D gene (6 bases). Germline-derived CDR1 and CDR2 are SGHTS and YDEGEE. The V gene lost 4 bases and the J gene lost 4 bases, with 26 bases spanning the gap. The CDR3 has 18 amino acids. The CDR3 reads CASSGLGQGMLGGTEAFF. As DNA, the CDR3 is TGTGCCAGCAGCGGACTTGGGCAGGGGATGCTTGGGGGCACTGAAGCTTTCTTT.

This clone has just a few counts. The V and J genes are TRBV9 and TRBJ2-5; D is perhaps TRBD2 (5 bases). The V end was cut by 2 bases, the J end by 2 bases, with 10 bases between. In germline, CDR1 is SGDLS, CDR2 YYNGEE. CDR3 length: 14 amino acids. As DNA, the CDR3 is TGTGCCAGCAGCGTTGGACTTTCTCAAGAGACCCAGTACTTC. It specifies CASSVGLSQETQYF.

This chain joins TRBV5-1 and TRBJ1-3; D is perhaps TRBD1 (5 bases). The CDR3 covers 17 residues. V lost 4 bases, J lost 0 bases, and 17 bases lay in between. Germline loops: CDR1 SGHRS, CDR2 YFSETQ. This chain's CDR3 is CASSPGSGAVSGNTIYF. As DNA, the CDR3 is TGCGCCAGCAGCCCTGGAAGCGGGGCCGTCTCTGGAAACACCATATATTTT.

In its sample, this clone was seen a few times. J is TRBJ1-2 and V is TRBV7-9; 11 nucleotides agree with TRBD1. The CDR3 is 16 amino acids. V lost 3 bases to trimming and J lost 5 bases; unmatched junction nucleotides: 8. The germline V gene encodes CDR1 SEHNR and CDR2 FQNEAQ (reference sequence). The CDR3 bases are TGTGCCAGCAGCTTCGGCCGGGACAGGGGGTATTATGGCTACACCTTC. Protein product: CASSFGRDRGYYGYTF. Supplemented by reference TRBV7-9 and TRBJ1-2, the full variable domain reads DTGVSQNPRHKITKRGQNVTFRCDPISEHNRLYWYRQTLGQGPEFLTYFQNEAQLEKSRLLSDRFSAERPKGSFSTLEIQRTEQGDSAMYLCASSFGRDRGYYGYTFGSGTRLTVV.

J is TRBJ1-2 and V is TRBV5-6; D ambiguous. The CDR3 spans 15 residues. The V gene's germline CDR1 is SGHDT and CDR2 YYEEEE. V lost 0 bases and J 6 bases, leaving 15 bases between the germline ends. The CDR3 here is CASSLESLSRDGYTF. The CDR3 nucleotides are TGTGCCAGCAGCTTGGAGAGTCTCTCGAGGGATGGCTACACCTTC.

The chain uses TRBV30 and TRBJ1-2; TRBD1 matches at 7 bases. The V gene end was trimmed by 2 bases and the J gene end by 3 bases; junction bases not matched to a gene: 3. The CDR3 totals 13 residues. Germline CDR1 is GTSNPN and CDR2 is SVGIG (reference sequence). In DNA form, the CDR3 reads TGTGCCTGGAGTCGTGACAGGGACTATGGCTACACCTTC. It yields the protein CAWSRDRDYGYTF. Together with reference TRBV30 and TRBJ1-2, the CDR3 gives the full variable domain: SQTIHQWPATLVQPVGSPLSLECTVEGTSNPNLYWYRQAAGRGLQLLFYSVGIGQISSEVPQNLSASRPQDRQFILSSKKLLLSDSGFYLCAWSRDRDYGYTFGSGTRLTVV.

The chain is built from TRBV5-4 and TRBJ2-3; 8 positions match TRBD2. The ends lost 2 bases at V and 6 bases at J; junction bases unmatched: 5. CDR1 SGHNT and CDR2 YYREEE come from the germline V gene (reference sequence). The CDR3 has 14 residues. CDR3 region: CASSLRGGRDTQYF. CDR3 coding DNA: TGTGCCAGCAGCTTACGGGGGGGCCGGGATACGCAGTATTTT.

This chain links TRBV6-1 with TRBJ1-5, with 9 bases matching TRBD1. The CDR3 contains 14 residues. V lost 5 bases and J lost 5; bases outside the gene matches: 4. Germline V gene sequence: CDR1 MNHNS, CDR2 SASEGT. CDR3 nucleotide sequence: TGTGCCAGCAGTCAAACAGGGGGCGATCAGCCCCAGCATTTT. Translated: CASSQTGGDQPQHF.

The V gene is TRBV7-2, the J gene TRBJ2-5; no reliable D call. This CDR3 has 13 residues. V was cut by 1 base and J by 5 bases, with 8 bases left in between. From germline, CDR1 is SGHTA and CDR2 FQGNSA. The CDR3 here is CASSLDAGETQYF. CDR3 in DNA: TGTGCCAGCAGCTTAGATGCCGGTGAGACCCAGTACTTC.

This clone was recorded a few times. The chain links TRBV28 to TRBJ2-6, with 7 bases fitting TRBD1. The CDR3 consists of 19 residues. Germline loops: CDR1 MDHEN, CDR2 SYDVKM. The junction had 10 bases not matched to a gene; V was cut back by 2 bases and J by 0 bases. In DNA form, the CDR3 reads TGTGCCAGCAGTTTAAGTGAGGCAGGGGGATACTCTGGGGCCAACGTCCTGACTTTC. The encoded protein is CASSLSEAGGYSGANVLTF.

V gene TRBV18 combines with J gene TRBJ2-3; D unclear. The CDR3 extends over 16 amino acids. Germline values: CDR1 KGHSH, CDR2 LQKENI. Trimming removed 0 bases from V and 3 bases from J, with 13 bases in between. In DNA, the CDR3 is TGTGCCAGCTCACCACCGCTGGGAAGGGCTACAGATACGCAGTATTTT. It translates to CASSPPLGRATDTQYF.

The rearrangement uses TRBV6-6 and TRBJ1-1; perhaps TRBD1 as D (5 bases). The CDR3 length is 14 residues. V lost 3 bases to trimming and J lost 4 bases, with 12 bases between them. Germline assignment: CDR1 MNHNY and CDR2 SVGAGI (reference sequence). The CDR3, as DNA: TGTGCCAGCAGTTATAAAGGGGAGGTCACTGAAGCTTTCTTT. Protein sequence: CASSYKGEVTEAFF.

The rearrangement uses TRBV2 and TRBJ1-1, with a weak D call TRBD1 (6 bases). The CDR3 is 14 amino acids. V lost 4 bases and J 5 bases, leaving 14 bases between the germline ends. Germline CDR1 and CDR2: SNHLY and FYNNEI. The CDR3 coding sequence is TGTGCCAGCAGTGTCGGGACGAGGGGGACTGAAGCTTTCTTT. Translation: CASSVGTRGTEAFF.

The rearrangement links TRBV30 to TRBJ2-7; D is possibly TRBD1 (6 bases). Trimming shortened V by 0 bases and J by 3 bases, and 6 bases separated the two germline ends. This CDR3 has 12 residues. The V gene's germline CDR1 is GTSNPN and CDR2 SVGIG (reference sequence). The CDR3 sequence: CAWSVTGYEQYF. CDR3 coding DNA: TGTGCCTGGAGTGTGACAGGCTACGAGCAGTACTTC.

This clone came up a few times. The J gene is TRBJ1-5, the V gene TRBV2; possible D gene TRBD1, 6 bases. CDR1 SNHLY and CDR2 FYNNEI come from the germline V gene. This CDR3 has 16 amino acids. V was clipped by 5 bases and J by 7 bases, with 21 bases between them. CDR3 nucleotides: TGTGCCAGCAGTATCCAGCAGGGGTCCCACGAGCAGCCCCAGCATTTT. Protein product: CASSIQQGSHEQPQHF.

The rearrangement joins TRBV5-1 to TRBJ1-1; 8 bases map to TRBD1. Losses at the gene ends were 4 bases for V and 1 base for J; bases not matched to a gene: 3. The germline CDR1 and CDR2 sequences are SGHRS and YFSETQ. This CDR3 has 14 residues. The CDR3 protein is CASSMTGENTEAFF. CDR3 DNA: TGCGCCAGCAGCATGACAGGGGAGAACACTGAAGCTTTCTTT. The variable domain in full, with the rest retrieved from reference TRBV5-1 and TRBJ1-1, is KAGVTQTPRYLIKTRGQQVTLSCSPISGHRSVSWYQQTPGQGLQFLFEYFSETQRNKGNFPGRFSGRQFSNSRSEMNVSTLELGDSALYLCASSMTGENTEAFFGQGTRLTVV.

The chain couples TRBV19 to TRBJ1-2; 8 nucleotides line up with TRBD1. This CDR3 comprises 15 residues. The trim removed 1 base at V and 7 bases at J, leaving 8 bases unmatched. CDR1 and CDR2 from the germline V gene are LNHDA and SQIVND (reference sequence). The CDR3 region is CASSIGRQGAVGYTF. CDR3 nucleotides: TGTGCCAGTAGTATAGGACGTCAGGGGGCAGTTGGCTACACCTTC.

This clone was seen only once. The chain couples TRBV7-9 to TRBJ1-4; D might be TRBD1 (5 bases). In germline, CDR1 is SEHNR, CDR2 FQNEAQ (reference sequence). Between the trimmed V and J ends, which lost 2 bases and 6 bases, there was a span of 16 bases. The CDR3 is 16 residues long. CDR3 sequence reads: CASSLTPPGIDEKLFF. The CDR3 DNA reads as TGTGCCAGCAGCTTAACCCCCCCAGGGATAGATGAAAAACTGTTTTTT.

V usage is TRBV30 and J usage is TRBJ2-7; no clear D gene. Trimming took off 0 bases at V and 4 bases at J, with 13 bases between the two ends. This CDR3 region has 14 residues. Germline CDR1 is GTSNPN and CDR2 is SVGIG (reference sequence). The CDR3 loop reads CAWSVGQELYEQYF. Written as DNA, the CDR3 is TGTGCCTGGAGTGTTGGCCAAGAACTGTACGAGCAGTACTTC.

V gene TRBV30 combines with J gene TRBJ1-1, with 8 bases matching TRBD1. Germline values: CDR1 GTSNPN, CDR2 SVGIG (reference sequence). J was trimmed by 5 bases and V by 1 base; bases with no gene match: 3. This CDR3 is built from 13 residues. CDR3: CAWSDRGDTEAFF. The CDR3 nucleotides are TGTGCCTGGAGTGACAGGGGGGATACTGAAGCTTTCTTT.